The 29 T cell receptor beta chains reported below all come from one sample, sequenced in a study of shared clonotypes between healthy human individuals (dated by TCRdb to the early 2020s). Library prep was done by the immunoSEQ multiplex PCR assay. Not all clones reach the TCRdb copy of this immuneACCESS table, which keeps in-frame sequences only. Checked studies attribute under half of the gap to unresolved V genes and leave the rest unexplained. This sample has under 2,500,000 clones in its table, and 90% to 96% of those were observed once. Clones ranked in the top ten supply approximately 0.13% of the sample. Sequences were obtained from naive CD4+ T cells sorted from blood. Reading the label with the study, this specimen's cell subset or site is: CD45RA+ positively selected. Receptors were obtained from a man between 18 and 35 years old in good health.

The chain joins TRBV7-6 to TRBJ2-2, with TRBD2 matching over 12 bases. The germline V gene has CDR1 SGHVS and CDR2 FNYEAQ. V lost 5 bases, J lost 6 bases, and 7 bases stayed unmatched. This CDR3 spans 16 amino acids. CDR3 loop: CASSIGLAGTAGELFF. The CDR3 DNA reads TGTGCCAGCAGCATCGGACTAGCGGGGACAGCCGGGGAGCTGTTTTTT.

The chain is built from TRBV4-2 and TRBJ2-2; 10 positions agree with TRBD2. Germline-derived CDR1 and CDR2 are LGHNA and YNFKEQ. The CDR3 is made up of 19 amino acids. V trimming: 0 bases; J trimming: 3 bases; junction bases outside the gene matches: 10. CDR3: CASSQDRGLAGGYTGELFF. As DNA, the CDR3 is TGTGCCAGCAGCCAAGATAGGGGGTTAGCGGGGGGCTACACCGGGGAGCTGTTTTTT.

This clone was detected only once. The same CDR3 is also encoded by other DNA sequences in this sample. This chain joins TRBV10-1 and TRBJ2-3; TRBD1 aligns across 7 bases. From germline, CDR1 is WNHNN and CDR2 SYGVQD (reference sequence). The CDR3 runs 16 residues. V was pared by 0 bases and J by 3 bases, with 6 bases of the junction left unmatched. The DNA of the CDR3 is TGCGCCAGCAGTGAGTCTACAGCAGGGGGTACAGATACGCAGTATTTT. Protein: CASSESTAGGTDTQYF.

This clone came up once. This CDR3 is also generated by other DNA sequences in the sample. The V call is TRBV5-1, the J call TRBJ2-2; no reliable D call. V dropped 0 bases and J dropped 5 bases, with 11 bases sitting between them. Looked up from germline, CDR1 is SGHRS and CDR2 is YFSETQ. The CDR3 runs 15 residues. This CDR3 reads CASSLAVGSTGELFF. In DNA form, the CDR3 reads TGCGCCAGCAGCTTGGCCGTGGGTTCGACCGGGGAGCTGTTTTTT.

The chain has TRBV9 and TRBJ1-2, with TRBD1 matching 12 bases. The CDR3 spans 16 residues. Germline trimming cut 3 bases from V and 1 base from J; bases unmatched to any gene: 4. Germline CDR1 SGDLS, CDR2 YYNGEE. This CDR3 is CASSARDRGLNYGYTF. In DNA, the CDR3 is TGTGCCAGCAGCGCCCGGGACAGGGGGCTTAACTATGGCTACACCTTC.

CDR3 nucleotides: TGCGCCAGCAGCCCATCTAGCGGGGGCTACAATGAGCAGTTCTTC. Residues: CASSPSSGGYNEQFF. V is TRBV5-1 and J is TRBJ2-1; the match to TRBD2 covers 10 bases. The CDR3 sequence is 15 residues long. Germline V gives CDR1 SGHRS, CDR2 YFSETQ. Trimming cost V 4 bases and J 3 bases; bases outside gene matches: 4.

On this clone: The sample has other DNA sequences that encode this CDR3 too. The chain has TRBV9 and TRBJ2-2, with a tentative D call TRBD1 (5 bases). The CDR3 spans 14 residues. Germline CDR1 is SGDLS and CDR2 is YYNGEE. V was pared by 0 bases and J by 5 bases, with 8 bases between. The CDR3 sequence: CASSVGGGTGELFF. The CDR3 DNA sequence: TGTGCCAGCAGCGTAGGGGGCGGTACCGGGGAGCTGTTTTTT.

This chain uses TRBV11-2 with TRBJ1-1, with a possible D match to TRBD1 (5 bases). The CDR3 totals 13 residues. Trimming stripped 5 bases from V and 2 bases from J, with 9 bases between. The germline V gene has CDR1 SGHAT and CDR2 FQNNGV. The CDR3 sequence is CASSIRANTEAFF. CDR3 coding DNA: TGTGCCAGCAGCATCAGGGCCAACACTGAAGCTTTCTTT. Filled out from reference TRBV11-2 and TRBJ1-1, the complete variable domain reads EAGVAQSPRYKIIEKRQSVAFWCNPISGHATLYWYQQILGQGPKLLIQFQNNGVVDDSQLPKDRFSAERLKGVDSTLKIQPAKLEDSAVYLCASSIRANTEAFFGQGTRLTVV.

The genes are TRBV28 and TRBJ1-5, with D possibly matching TRBD1 (5 bases). The CDR3 extends over 15 amino acids. Per germline, CDR1 MDHEN and CDR2 SYDVKM. Trimming took 6 bases from V and 4 from J, leaving 16 bases between them. CDR3 sequence reads: CASSNPGTTNQPQHF. The CDR3 nucleotides are TGTGCCAGCAGCAATCCCGGGACGACTAATCAGCCCCAGCATTTT.

This chain links TRBV2 with TRBJ2-7, with D possibly being TRBD1 or TRBD2 (5 bases each). CDR1 and CDR2 from the germline V gene are SNHLY and FYNNEI. The CDR3 has 13 amino acids. V dropped 7 bases and J dropped 2 bases, with 12 bases sitting between them. The CDR3 DNA is TGTGCCAGCATGGGACCGGGGACCTACGAGCAGTACTTC. Its translation: CASMGPGTYEQYF. Complete variable domain (other parts from reference TRBV2 and TRBJ2-7): EPEVTQTPSHQVTQMGQEVILRCVPISNHLYFYWYRQILGQKVEFLVSFYNNEISEKSEIFDDQFSVERPDGSNFTLKIRSTKLEDSAMYFCASMGPGTYEQYFGPGTRLTVT.

This clone was seen once. V gene TRBV5-1 combines with J gene TRBJ2-7; 9 nucleotides match TRBD1. Trimming removed 4 bases from V and 3 bases from J; junction bases left unmatched: 8. CDR3 size: 15 residues. From germline, CDR1 is SGHRS and CDR2 YFSETQ. DNA for the CDR3: TGCGCCAGCAGCCCTTTCGGGACAGGGTACTACGAGCAGTACTTC. This gives the protein CASSPFGTGYYEQYF. The complete variable domain, with remaining parts taken from reference TRBV5-1 and TRBJ2-7, reads KAGVTQTPRYLIKTRGQQVTLSCSPISGHRSVSWYQQTPGQGLQFLFEYFSETQRNKGNFPGRFSGRQFSNSRSEMNVSTLELGDSALYLCASSPFGTGYYEQYFGPGTRLTVT.

This chain uses TRBV6-5 with TRBJ2-1; possible D gene TRBD2, 5 bases. CDR1 and CDR2 (germline): MNHEY, SVGAGI. Trimming pared 2 bases from V and 5 bases from J, leaving 13 bases between. The CDR3 is made up of 15 amino acids. The CDR3 loop is CASSYVRALDNEQFF. The DNA of the CDR3 is TGTGCCAGCAGTTACGTGCGGGCCCTAGACAATGAGCAGTTCTTC.

The chain has TRBV11-1 and TRBJ2-2, with 7 bases fitting TRBD1. The V gene's germline CDR1 is SGHAT and CDR2 FQDESV (reference sequence). This CDR3 is 15 amino acids long. The V gene end was trimmed by 5 bases and the J gene end by 9 bases; junction bases not matched to a gene: 12. The CDR3 DNA follows: TGTGCCAGCAGCCTCCACCGACAGGGCGTCAGGGAGCTGTTTTTT. Its translation is CASSLHRQGVRELFF. The whole variable domain, remainder taken from reference TRBV11-1 and TRBJ2-2, is EAEVAQSPRYKITEKSQAVAFWCDPISGHATLYWYRQILGQGPELLVQFQDESVVDDSQLPKDRFSAERLKGVDSTLKIQPAELGDSAMYLCASSLHRQGVRELFFGEGSRLTVL.

About this clone: This specimen includes other DNA sequences encoding the same CDR3. This chain links TRBV20-1 with TRBJ2-7, with D possibly matching TRBD2 (6 bases). Germline CDR1 reads DFQATT; CDR2 reads SNEGSKA (reference sequence). This CDR3 contains 11 residues. V was trimmed by 3 bases and J by 7 bases, leaving 10 bases between them. The CDR3 bases are TGCAGTGCTAGCGTGGGAGGTGAGCAGTACTTC. Encoded protein: CSASVGGEQYF.

CDR3 DNA: TGTGCCAGCAGCCCCACAGGGGGAACGAACACCGGGGAGCTGTTTTTT. This codes for CASSPTGGTNTGELFF. The chain carries TRBV7-2 and TRBJ2-2; 8 nucleotides align to TRBD1. J gave up 0 bases and V 5 bases, and 5 bases lay outside the gene matches. CDR1 is SGHTA, CDR2 FQGNSA, per germline. This CDR3 spans 16 amino acids. Complete variable domain (other parts from reference TRBV7-2 and TRBJ2-2): GAGVSQSPSNKVTEKGKDVELRCDPISGHTALYWYRQSLGQGLEFLIYFQGNSAPDKSGLPSDRFSAERTGGSVSTLTIQRTQQEDSAVYLCASSPTGGTNTGELFFGEGSRLTVL.

The V and J genes are TRBV5-4 and TRBJ1-6, with TRBD1 matching over 9 bases. Germline lookup yields CDR1 SGHNT and CDR2 YYREEE (reference sequence). This CDR3 has 15 amino acids. Unmatched junction bases numbered 6, after V lost 4 bases and J lost 7 bases. CDR3 residues: CASSAGTGKNSPLHF. CDR3 coding DNA: TGTGCCAGCAGCGCCGGGACAGGGAAAAATTCACCCCTCCACTTT.

CDR3 in amino acids: CAISDRNEGKLFF. The CDR3 DNA sequence: TGTGCCATCAGTGATCGAAATGAGGGAAAACTGTTTTTT. This chain connects TRBV10-3 to TRBJ1-4; no clear D. The V and J ends lost 3 bases and 10 bases respectively, with 12 bases between them. Germline V gene lookup returns CDR1 ENHRY and CDR2 SYGVKD. The CDR3 sequence is 13 residues long.

This clone was picked up one time. The chain couples TRBV30 to TRBJ2-5, with a possible D match to TRBD2 (5 bases). This CDR3 has 12 amino acids. Trimming removed 1 base from V and 5 bases from J, with 8 bases in between. Germline CDR1 and CDR2: GTSNPN and SVGIG (reference sequence). CDR3 in DNA: TGTGCCTGGAGTGATGGGGAGGAGACCCAGTACTTC. Encoded protein: CAWSDGEETQYF.

This clone appeared a single time. The chain carries TRBV5-1 and TRBJ2-5; a weak D match, TRBD1 (5 bases). V was clipped by 3 bases and J by 5 bases, with 20 bases between them. This CDR3 has 16 residues. Per the germline V gene, CDR1 is SGHRS and CDR2 is YFSETQ. The CDR3 loop is CASSWALTGIGETQYF. In nucleotides, the CDR3 is TGCGCCAGCAGCTGGGCCCTCACAGGAATCGGGGAGACCCAGTACTTC.

In regard to this clone: This sample includes further DNA sequences coding for the same CDR3. The chain is built from TRBV29-1 and TRBJ1-1; D is uncertain. Germline CDR1 and CDR2: SQVTM and ANQGSEA. Trimming pared 2 bases from V and 2 bases from J, leaving 9 bases between. CDR3 size: 13 residues. CDR3 coding DNA: TGCAGCGTTGAAAAGGGCGGAAACACTGAAGCTTTCTTT. Amino acid sequence: CSVEKGGNTEAFF.

The CDR3 nucleotides read TGTGCCAGCAACTCACCCACCCAGGGGATCTATGGCTACACCTTC. It translates to CASNSPTQGIYGYTF. This chain links TRBV6-5 with TRBJ1-2, with TRBD1 as a possible D gene (6 bases). The V end was cut by 7 bases, the J end by 4 bases, with 19 bases between. Germline values: CDR1 MNHEY, CDR2 SVGAGI. CDR3 length equals 15 residues.

The chain uses TRBV27 and TRBJ2-5, with D tentatively TRBD1 (6 bases). The CDR3 spans 15 residues. The V gene's germline CDR1 is MNHEY and CDR2 SMNVEV (reference sequence). Trimming shortened V by 6 bases and J by 5 bases, and 19 bases separated the two germline ends. The CDR3 nucleotides are TGTGCCAGCAGGCGGACAGCTTTAGCGACTGAGACCCAGTACTTC. Its protein product is CASRRTALATETQYF.

This sequence joins TRBV4-1 and TRBJ1-1, with 10 bases that match TRBD1. CDR3 length equals 20 residues. The J segment lost 0 bases and the V segment lost 3 bases, leaving 16 bases of the junction unmatched. Germline V lookup: CDR1 MGHRA, CDR2 YSYEKL. The CDR3 DNA follows: TGCGCCAGCAGCCATCGGGGACAGGGGCCCATTTTCCCCTTGAACACTGAAGCTTTCTTT. This translates into CASSHRGQGPIFPLNTEAFF.

The rearrangement uses TRBV19 and TRBJ1-5; maybe TRBD1 (5 bases). Germline CDR1 and CDR2: LNHDA and SQIVND (reference sequence). This CDR3 comprises 13 residues. The V end lost 5 bases, the J end lost 4 bases, and 9 bases lay between the germline ends. This CDR3 reads CASSLPGNQPQHF. DNA of the CDR3: TGTGCCAGTAGTCTGCCAGGGAATCAGCCCCAGCATTTT.

This rearrangement joins TRBV4-3 to TRBJ2-7, with D possibly matching TRBD2 (6 bases). This CDR3 is built from 15 residues. Trimming left V 1 base short and J 0 bases short, with 10 bases between. Looked up from germline, CDR1 is LGHNA and CDR2 is YSLEER. The CDR3, as DNA: TGCGCCAGCAGCCAAGCGCCTAGCGACTCCTACGAGCAGTACTTC. The encoded protein is CASSQAPSDSYEQYF.

The genes are TRBV19 and TRBJ2-7; 7 bases map to TRBD2. CDR1 and CDR2 from the germline V gene are LNHDA and SQIVND (reference sequence). The CDR3 sequence is 15 residues long. The J segment lost 7 bases and the V segment lost 5 bases, leaving 14 bases of the junction unmatched. CDR3 coding DNA: TGTGCCAGTAGTGAGGTCTCTAGCGGTAAAAGTGAGCAGTACTTC. It translates to CASSEVSSGKSEQYF.

The V and J genes are TRBV10-3 and TRBJ2-1; the match to TRBD2 covers 10 bases. The CDR3 is made up of 16 amino acids. The V and J ends lost 0 bases and 8 bases, in that order; junction bases with no gene match: 7. Germline assignment: CDR1 ENHRY and CDR2 SYGVKD. The CDR3 DNA is TGTGCCATCAGTGAGTCGAGCCTAGCGGGAGAGGATGAGCAGTTCTTC. It specifies CAISESSLAGEDEQFF.

This rearrangement joins TRBV10-3 to TRBJ1-6; 7 nucleotides agree with TRBD1. Looked up from germline, CDR1 is ENHRY and CDR2 is SYGVKD. The CDR3 is made up of 16 amino acids. V trimming: 0 bases; J trimming: 10 bases; junction bases outside the gene matches: 9. CDR3 bases: TGTGCCATCAGTGAGTCTAGGGGACAGTCCTCCTCACCCCTCCACTTT. Encoded protein: CAISESRGQSSSPLHF.

Concerning this clone: This CDR3 is also generated by other DNA sequences in the sample. This chain links TRBV6-1 with TRBJ1-1; D is uncertain. The germline V gene has CDR1 MNHNS and CDR2 SASEGT. CDR3 length: 13 residues. V gave up 5 bases and J gave up 2 bases, with 9 bases separating them. Here the CDR3 reads CASSRGTNTEAFF. The CDR3 nucleotides are TGTGCCAGCAGTCGGGGAACAAACACTGAAGCTTTCTTT.